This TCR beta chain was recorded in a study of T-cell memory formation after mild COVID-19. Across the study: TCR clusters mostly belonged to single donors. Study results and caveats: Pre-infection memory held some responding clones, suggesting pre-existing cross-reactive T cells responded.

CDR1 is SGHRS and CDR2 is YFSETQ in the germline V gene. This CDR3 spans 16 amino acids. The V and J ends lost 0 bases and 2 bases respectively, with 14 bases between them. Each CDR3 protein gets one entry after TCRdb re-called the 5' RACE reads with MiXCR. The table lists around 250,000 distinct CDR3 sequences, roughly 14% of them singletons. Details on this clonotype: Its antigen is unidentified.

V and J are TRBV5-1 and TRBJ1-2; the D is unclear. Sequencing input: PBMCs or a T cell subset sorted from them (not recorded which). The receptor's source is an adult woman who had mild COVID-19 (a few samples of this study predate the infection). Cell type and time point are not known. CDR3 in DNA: TGCGCCAGCAGCTTGGGAAGCTCGACTGAAAACTATGGCTACACCTTC. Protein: CASSLGSSTENYGYTF.